This T cell receptor (beta chain) was captured in a study of blood T cell repertoires in COVID-19. Study summary: There were acute and convalescent COVID-19 samples, and they came from the United States, Italy and Spain.

Trimming pared 9 bases from V and 3 bases from J, leaving 26 bases between. The CDR3 is 17 residues long. Per germline, CDR1 MNHEY and CDR2 SMNVEV (reference sequence). How the authors handled the data: Estimates of nucleated cell counts were drawn from the amplification of reference gene primers. The method was immunoSEQ multiplex PCR; TCRdb's version includes in-frame clones alone and lacks a portion of them. V and J calls and clone size are those listed in that table; D and trimming were worked out from the DNA. The sample lists roughly 100,000 clones, more than 85% occurring once. The sequencing sample was made of peripheral blood. This sequence originates from a human donor in a cohort sampled during active COVID-19. The chain links TRBV27 to TRBJ1-1; possible D gene TRBD1, 5 bases. CDR3: CASLAGQLLRPDTEAFF. Here the CDR3 DNA reads TGTGCCAGTTTGGCAGGGCAGCTCCTTAGGCCGGACACTGAAGCTTTCTTT.